Listed below are T cell receptor beta chains from one sample, sequenced in a study of blood T cell repertoires in COVID-19. Generated by immunoSEQ multiplex PCR, the TCRdb table keeps only in-frame clones and is missing some. The sample consists of under 300,000 clones, 90% to 95% of them appearing once. The sample was PBMCs or T cells enriched from blood (not recorded which). Receptor source: a woman aged 18-29 years who had recovered from COVID-19. Each CDR3 is given with its conserved first and last residue. A D gene is named only where the DNA matches it firmly. Rows may omit the clone size; those that give it use once, few, many or a size class.

>.|TRBV9|TRBJ2-5|TRBD1
TGTGCCAGCAGCCCGGGGACAGGGATGGGGAAAGAGACCCAGTACTTC
CASSPGTGMGKETQYF
>.|TRBV5-5|TRBJ2-3|.
TGTGCCAGCAGCTTGGGGACAGTAACAGATACGCAGTATTTT
CASSLGTVTDTQYF
>.|TRBV18|TRBJ1-5|.
TGTGCCAGCTCACCGGGCGGGAAACAGCCCCAGCATTTT
CASSPGGKQPQHF
>.|TRBV9|TRBJ1-1|TRBD1
TGTGCCAGCAGCCCCGTGGCAGGGGGCACTGAAGCTTTCTTT
CASSPVAGGTEAFF
>.|TRBV2|TRBJ1-1|.
TGTGCCAGCAGTGCCTTTTCGGGGGGGGCGGGCACTGAAGCTTTCTTT
CASSAFSGGAGTEAFF
>.|TRBV29-1|TRBJ2-3|.
TGCAGCGTTGAAGATGGGCAATCGGATACGCAGTATTTT
CSVEDGQSDTQYF
>.|TRBV9|TRBJ1-5|.
TGTGCCAGCAGCGCGAGAGGACAGAATAATCAGCCCCAGCATTTT
CASSARGQNNQPQHF
>.|TRBV7-8|TRBJ2-3|.
TGTGCCAGCAGCCCTTTTGGCGATACGCAGTATTTT
CASSPFGDTQYF
>.|TRBV20-1|TRBJ2-7|TRBD2
TGCAGTGCTAGTAGGGTAGCGGGGGCCTACGAGCAGTACTTC
CSASRVAGAYEQYF
>.|TRBV19|TRBJ2-7|TRBD1
TGTGCCAGTAGTATAGGGACAGGGGGCTACGAGCAGTACTTC
CASSIGTGGYEQYF
>.|TRBV10-3|TRBJ2-1|TRBD2
TGTGCCATCAGAGAACTAGCGGGAGCGTCCTACAATGAGCAGTTCTTC
CAIRELAGASYNEQFF
>.|TRBV11-3|TRBJ1-5|.
TGTGCCAGCAGCAAAGGGACTGGGAGCAATCAGCCCCAGCATTTT
CASSKGTGSNQPQHF
>few|TRBV19|TRBJ1-3|TRBD1
TGTGCCAGTAGTTATACCGGGACAGGGGTAAGAAACACCATATATTTT
CASSYTGTGVRNTIYF
>.|TRBV10-3|TRBJ2-1|TRBD2
TGTGCCGCGCGGGGGAACTACAATGAGCAGTTCTTC
CAARGNYNEQFF
>.|TRBV12-3/TRBV12-4|TRBJ2-7|.
TGTGCCAGCAGTCCCCACTCCTACGAGCAGTACTTC
CASSPHSYEQYF
>.|TRBV19|TRBJ2-2|.
TGTGCCAGTAGCCTCCCGAACACCGGGGAGCTGTTTTTT
CASSLPNTGELFF
>.|TRBV29-1|TRBJ1-2|TRBD1
TGCAGCGTTGATCAGGGGGTCTATGGCTACACCTTC
CSVDQGVYGYTF
>.|TRBV7-9|TRBJ2-7|TRBD2
TGTGCCAGCAGCTTACAGACTAGCGGGAGCCTTGTCTACGAGCAGTACTTC
CASSLQTSGSLVYEQYF
>.|TRBV12-3/TRBV12-4|TRBJ1-3|.
TGTGCCAGCACCGAGACAGGCTCCATATATTTT
CASTETGSIYF
>.|TRBV5-1|TRBJ2-1|.
TGCGCCAGCAGCTTAGGAGGGGGCAGGTACAATGAGCAGTTCTTC
CASSLGGGRYNEQFF
>once|TRBV29-1|TRBJ2-7|.
TGCAGCGTTGCCCACAGGGTTCGATACGAGCAGTACTTC
CSVAHRVRYEQYF
>.|TRBV6-1|TRBJ2-7|.
TGTGCCAGCAGTGAAGGCCCGGGGGTTATCTACGAGCAGTACTTC
CASSEGPGVIYEQYF
>.|TRBV19|TRBJ1-1|.
TGTGCCAGTAAGTTAGGACGGGGTGGGGGGTACACTGAAGCTTTCTTT
CASKLGRGGGYTEAFF
>.|TRBV5-4|TRBJ2-3|.
TGTGCCAGCAGCTCCCCCCGTTCGGGGAGTACGCAGTATTTT
CASSSPRSGSTQYF
>.|TRBV7-3|TRBJ2-1|.
TGTGCCAGCATACAGCTATACAATGAGCAGTTCTTC
CASIQLYNEQFF
>.|TRBV5-4|TRBJ1-5|TRBD1
TGTGCCAGCAGCAGGGGGGGACAGGGGAAAGATCAGCCCCAGCATTTT
CASSRGGQGKDQPQHF
>.|TRBV5-1|TRBJ1-1|.
TGCGCCAGCAGCCAGACAGCGAACACTGAAGCTTTCTTT
CASSQTANTEAFF
>.|TRBV24-1|TRBJ1-1|.
TGTGCCACCAGTGATTCTCGGACAGCGAACACTGAAGCTTTCTTT
CATSDSRTANTEAFF
>.|TRBV9|TRBJ1-1|.
TGTGCCAGCAGCGTAGGGGAGCAAGATGAAGCTTTCTTT
CASSVGEQDEAFF
>.|TRBV19|TRBJ1-4|.
TGTGCCAGTAGTATTAGACAGTATAATGAAAAACTGTTTTTT
CASSIRQYNEKLFF
>.|TRBV27|TRBJ2-5|TRBD1
TGTGCCAGCAGTCCCATTAGGGGGCAAGGGAAAGAGACCCAGTACTTC
CASSPIRGQGKETQYF
>.|TRBV4-3|TRBJ1-2|.
TGCGCCAGCAGCCAGGGAGACGGAGTATTCTATGGCTACACCTTC
CASSQGDGVFYGYTF
>.|TRBV29-1|TRBJ2-2|TRBD1
TGCAGCGTTGAAGGGAGGGGACAGGGCGGCACCGGGGAGCTGTTTTTT
CSVEGRGQGGTGELFF
>.|TRBV5-5|TRBJ1-1|.
TGTGCCAGCAGCTTGTTGGACAGCAACACTGAAGCTTTCTTT
CASSLLDSNTEAFF
>.|TRBV12-3/TRBV12-4|TRBJ2-4|.
TGTGCCAGCAGTTTACGGCCCCAGGACTTC
CASSLRPQDF
>.|TRBV4-1|TRBJ2-7|.
TGCGCCAGCAGCCAAGCGGGGGGCGCCTCTCACGAGCAGTACTTC
CASSQAGGASHEQYF
>.|TRBV11-2|TRBJ2-1|.
TGTGCCAGCAGCTTAGAGAGGACTCAGCAGTTCTTC
CASSLERTQQFF
>.|TRBV18|TRBJ2-1|.
TGTGCCAGCTCACCGCGCCGACTAGGGATCGACAATGAGCAGTTCTTC
CASSPRRLGIDNEQFF
>.|TRBV6-2/TRBV6-3|TRBJ1-1|TRBD1
TGTGCCAGCACCCCGGACAGGGGGAACACTGAAGCTTTCTTT
CASTPDRGNTEAFF
>.|TRBV27|TRBJ1-4|.
TGTGCCAGCAGTCTCAGCCGCGGGGATGAAAAACTGTTTTTT
CASSLSRGDEKLFF
>.|TRBV7-3|TRBJ1-1|.
TGTGCCAGCAGCTCAGGGGCGGGCACTGAAGCTTTCTTT
CASSSGAGTEAFF
>.|TRBV11-3|TRBJ1-2|TRBD1
TGTGCCAGCAGCTTAAACTACAGGGGTGGCTACACCTTC
CASSLNYRGGYTF
>.|TRBV9|TRBJ1-2|.
TGTGCCAGCAGCCCGGACATCGACTATGGCTACACCTTC
CASSPDIDYGYTF
>.|TRBV30|TRBJ2-5|.
TGTGCCTGGAACGGGAAAGGCCAAGAGACCCAGTACTTC
CAWNGKGQETQYF
>.|TRBV2|TRBJ1-5|.
TGTGCCAGCAGTCGGGGGGTAAATCAGCCCCAGCATTTT
CASSRGVNQPQHF
>.|TRBV6-1|TRBJ2-2|.
TGTGCCAGCAGTGAAGGGCACCCCCGCACCGGGGAGCTGTTTTTT
CASSEGHPRTGELFF
>.|TRBV14|TRBJ2-7|.
TGTGCCAGCAGCCAAGACAGGTCCTACGAGCAGTACTTC
CASSQDRSYEQYF
>.|TRBV11-2|TRBJ1-6|.
TGTGCCAGCAGCTTAGGGCGGGGGGTGTATAATTCACCCCTCCACTTT
CASSLGRGVYNSPLHF
>.|TRBV29-1|TRBJ1-1|.
TGCAGCGTTGCGCAGGGCGAAGGAACTGAAGCTTTCTTT
CSVAQGEGTEAFF
>.|TRBV5-1|TRBJ1-2|.
TGCGCCAGCAGCTTGGCCGAGGGAGTGGGATATGGCTACACCTTC
CASSLAEGVGYGYTF
>.|TRBV19|TRBJ1-5|.
TGTGCCAGTAGTATAGGTGGCCAGCCCCAGCATTTT
CASSIGGQPQHF
>.|TRBV27|TRBJ2-3|.
TGTGCCAGCAGTCTCCCCCGGGGAGGAGAGAATACGCAGTATTTT
CASSLPRGGENTQYF